Below are 30 T cell receptor beta chains sequenced from a single sample in a study of human T cells and chemical hapten exposure. TCRdb reprocessed the RACE reads via MiXCR and lists one record per CDR3 protein. The table has 140,000 or so distinct CDR3 sequences, about 12% seen once. Time point described: patch test 2, 6 weeks after DPC sensitization. Stated treatment: therapeutic diphenylcyclopropenone sensitization with weekly scalp DPC. The input for sequencing was whole blood, taken in connection with sensitization to the hapten diphenylcyclopropenone (DPC). The receptors stem from a woman aged 50 to 60 with alopecia areata. Some clones in this sample may be carry-over from other donors' samples.

This clonotype has ten or more counts. In DNA, the CDR3 is TGTGCCAGCAGCCAGCGGGGCCCTGGCACAGATACGCAGTATTTT. Its translation is CASSQRGPGTDTQYF. The rearrangement links TRBV7-9 to TRBJ2-3, with 7 bases matching TRBD2. The V gene end was trimmed by 5 bases and the J gene end by 1 base; junction bases not matched to a gene: 6. CDR1 and CDR2 (germline): SEHNR, FQNEAQ (reference sequence). This CDR3 contains 15 residues.

This clonotype turned up a few times. J is TRBJ2-1 and V is TRBV12-3 or TRBV12-4, with unresolved D. There are 15 residues in the CDR3. The V end was cut by 3 bases, the J end by 1 base, with 10 bases between. CDR3 sequence reads: CASSFERMSYNEQFF. In DNA form, the CDR3 reads TGTGCCAGCAGTTTCGAACGCATGTCCTACAATGAGCAGTTCTTC.

The V gene is TRBV28, the J gene TRBJ2-2, with unresolved D. V gave up 8 bases and J gave up 0 bases, with 10 bases separating them. The CDR3 consists of 14 residues. Germline assignment: CDR1 MDHEN and CDR2 SYDVKM. The CDR3 loop is CASSPLANTGELFF. For the CDR3, the DNA is TGTGCCAGCTCCCCCCTCGCGAACACCGGGGAGCTGTTTTTT.

This clonotype was picked up a small number of times. The chain employs TRBV6-2 or TRBV6-3 and TRBJ2-1; tentative D call: TRBD2 (6 bases). The CDR3 loop spans 16 amino acids. V lost 6 bases, J lost 7 bases, and 22 bases lay in between. Germline CDR1 MNHEY, CDR2 SVGEGT. CDR3 sequence (DNA): TGTGCCAGCAGCTCCCCTAGCGCCCCTCATCGGAATGAGCAGTTCTTC. This encodes CASSSPSAPHRNEQFF.

The table lists this clonotype with many counts. The rearrangement uses TRBV7-3 and TRBJ1-6; 7 positions match TRBD1. V shed 4 bases and J 7 bases; nucleotides not matched to a gene: 1. CDR1 and CDR2 from the germline V gene are SGHTA and FQGTGA. The CDR3 runs 13 residues. The CDR3 bases are TGTGCCAGCAGCTCGACAGGGAATTCACCCCTCCACTTT. Translating it yields CASSSTGNSPLHF.

In DNA, the CDR3 is TGTGCCTGGACCCATTGGGCAGATACGCAGTATTTT. Its protein product is CAWTHWADTQYF. J is TRBJ2-3 and V is TRBV30, with D unclear. V lost 4 bases, J lost 4 bases, and 9 bases lay in between. Germline V gives CDR1 GTSNPN, CDR2 SVGIG (reference sequence). This CDR3 spans 12 amino acids.

This clonotype occurred a few times. The V gene is TRBV7-8, the J gene TRBJ1-4, with D perhaps TRBD1 (5 bases). CDR3 size: 14 residues. Per the germline V gene, CDR1 is SGHVS and CDR2 is FQNEAQ. V lost 3 bases, J lost 4 bases, and 9 bases lay in between. CDR3 DNA: TGTGCCAGCAGCTTTCGGGACGATAATGAAAAACTGTTTTTT. Its translation: CASSFRDDNEKLFF.

The rearrangement joins TRBV27 to TRBJ2-4; 11 bases line up with TRBD1. This CDR3 spans 15 amino acids. With 7 bases clipped from V and 0 bases from J, the junction kept 2 bases outside the gene matches. Germline V gene lookup returns CDR1 MNHEY and CDR2 SMNVEV (reference sequence). The CDR3: CASTGQGAAKNIQYF. In DNA, the CDR3 is TGTGCCAGCACCGGACAGGGGGCAGCCAAAAACATTCAGTACTTC.

This clonotype was counted a few times. V is TRBV5-1 and J is TRBJ2-2, with 7 bases aligning to TRBD2. This CDR3 spans 16 amino acids. From germline, CDR1 is SGHRS and CDR2 YFSETQ. The V and J ends lost 0 bases and 1 base, in that order; junction bases with no gene match: 3. The CDR3 spells CASSLVSSGNTGELFF. The CDR3 DNA follows: TGCGCCAGCAGCTTGGTTTCTAGCGGGAACACCGGGGAGCTGTTTTTT.

This clonotype occurred a few times. The chain employs TRBV5-1 and TRBJ2-6; D is unclear. V gave up 7 bases and J gave up 0 bases, with 11 bases separating them. This CDR3 is 15 amino acids long. Germline V gene sequence: CDR1 SGHRS, CDR2 YFSETQ. The CDR3 nucleotides read TGCGCCAGCCGTAGTACCGCCTCTGGGGCCAACGTCCTGACTTTC. This codes for CASRSTASGANVLTF.

About this clonotype: A much more abundant neighbour one base away suggests this may be a read error. It is likely a read error, because the conserved phenylalanine at the end of the CDR3 is missing. The J gene is TRBJ1-1, the V gene TRBV6-2 or TRBV6-3, with unresolved D. V lost 4 bases, J lost 4 bases, and 4 bases lay in between. Germline values: CDR1 MNHEY, CDR2 SVGEGT. The CDR3 has 11 amino acids. CDR3 coding DNA: TGTGCCAGCAGTTGGGGCACTGAAGCTTTCTAT. Protein product: CASSWGTEAFY.

This clonotype has more than one count but fewer than ten. The DNA for the CDR3 is TGTGCCAGCAGTTTAGCCCTGGGTGCCACTAACTATGGCTACACCTTC. Residues: CASSLALGATNYGYTF. The gene calls are TRBV12-3 or TRBV12-4 and TRBJ1-2; no definite D call. V dropped 0 bases and J dropped 0 bases, with 11 bases sitting between them. The CDR3 spans 16 residues.

The rearrangement links TRBV20-1 to TRBJ2-7; possibly TRBD1 or TRBD2 for D (5 bases each). The germline V gene encodes CDR1 DFQATT and CDR2 SNEGSKA (reference sequence). The CDR3 extends over 15 amino acids. Trimming stripped 3 bases from V and 3 bases from J, with 18 bases between. Here the CDR3 DNA reads TGCAGTGCTAGTTATGGGGGTTGGAAGAACTACGAGCAGTACTTC. It is translated as CSASYGGWKNYEQYF.

V usage is TRBV10-3 and J usage is TRBJ1-6; TRBD1 matches 7 bases. V dropped 6 bases and J dropped 5; count of bases not matched to a gene: 4. The CDR3 totals 14 residues. In germline, CDR1 is ENHRY, CDR2 SYGVKD. In DNA form, the CDR3 reads TGTGCCATCAGACGACAGGGTGATAATTCACCCCTCCACTTT. Amino acid sequence: CAIRRQGDNSPLHF.

V usage is TRBV3-1 and J usage is TRBJ2-7; D may match TRBD1 or TRBD2 (5 bases each). Germline CDR1 is LGHDT and CDR2 is YNNKEL (reference sequence). Trimming removed 3 bases at V and 7 bases at J, with 19 bases between. The CDR3 covers 15 residues. In nucleotides, the CDR3 is TGTGCCAGCAGCCAGCGCACAACCACTAGGGGAGAGCAGTACTTC. Its protein is CASSQRTTTRGEQYF.

At least ten counts were recorded for this clonotype. V and J are TRBV7-2 and TRBJ2-1; D ambiguous. CDR3 size: 15 residues. V gave up 6 bases and J gave up 9 bases, with 21 bases separating them. CDR1 is SGHTA and CDR2 is FQGNSA in the germline V gene. CDR3 sequence: CASRPGPAVLSEQFF. The CDR3 coding sequence is TGTGCCAGCAGACCCGGGCCTGCAGTGTTGAGTGAGCAGTTCTTC. Drawing the rest from reference TRBV7-2 and TRBJ2-1, the complete variable domain is GAGVSQSPSNKVTEKGKDVELRCDPISGHTALYWYRQSLGQGLEFLIYFQGNSAPDKSGLPSDRFSAERTGGSVSTLTIQRTQQEDSAVYLCASRPGPAVLSEQFFGPGTRLTVL.

This clonotype came up a few times. This sequence joins TRBV20-1 and TRBJ2-7, with D perhaps matching TRBD2 (6 bases). Germline V lookup: CDR1 DFQATT, CDR2 SNEGSKA (reference sequence). The CDR3 contains 10 residues. V gave up 6 bases and J gave up 5 bases, with 8 bases separating them. The CDR3 sequence is CSAGRNEQYF. In nucleotides, the CDR3 is TGCAGTGCCGGGAGAAACGAGCAGTACTTC.

This clonotype was detected ten times or more. This rearrangement joins TRBV7-2 to TRBJ2-7; D might be TRBD2 (6 bases). The CDR3 covers 13 residues. Germline loops: CDR1 SGHTA, CDR2 FQGNSA. Between the trimmed V and J ends, which lost 5 bases and 3 bases, there was a span of 11 bases. The CDR3 loop is CASSPRRGYEQYF. Here the CDR3 DNA reads TGTGCCAGCAGCCCCCGGCGGGGCTACGAGCAGTACTTC.

The chain uses TRBV28 and TRBJ1-6; TRBD1 matches at 8 bases. Per germline, CDR1 MDHEN and CDR2 SYDVKM. This CDR3 has 14 residues. The ends lost 9 bases at V and 1 base at J; junction bases unmatched: 2. CDR3 region: CASQGASYNSPLHF. The CDR3 DNA follows: TGTGCCAGTCAGGGGGCGTCCTATAATTCACCCCTCCACTTT.

In its sample, this clonotype was seen many times. The V and J genes are TRBV12-3 or TRBV12-4 and TRBJ1-6, with 12 positions matching TRBD1. The V and J ends lost 7 bases and 10 bases, in that order; junction bases with no gene match: 8. The CDR3 covers 15 residues. The CDR3 sequence: CASTPGQGARSPLHF. The CDR3 bases are TGTGCCAGCACCCCGGGACAGGGGGCGCGATCACCCCTCCACTTT.

This clonotype was seen a handful of times. The chain employs TRBV7-3 and TRBJ2-3; 9 bases match TRBD1. Germline CDR1 is SGHTA and CDR2 is FQGTGA. This CDR3 region has 15 residues. V lost 5 bases to trimming and J lost 3 bases; unmatched junction nucleotides: 6. The DNA for the CDR3 is TGTGCCAGCAGCCGCCGGGACAGGGTTACAGATACGCAGTATTTT. Protein product: CASSRRDRVTDTQYF.

This clonotype turned up a few times. The J gene is TRBJ1-5, the V gene TRBV24-1, with 8 bases aligning to TRBD1. CDR3 length: 17 residues. The V gene's germline CDR1 is KGHDR and CDR2 SFDVKD. V lost 5 bases to trimming and J lost 2 bases; unmatched junction nucleotides: 10. The CDR3 DNA follows: TGTGCCACCAGTGCCTCCCCCGGACAGGGAGGCAATCAGCCCCAGCATTTT. This translates into CATSASPGQGGNQPQHF.

This rearrangement joins TRBV11-2 to TRBJ2-5; TRBD2 aligns across 10 bases. With V trimmed by 4 bases and J by 5 bases, 10 bases remained unmatched. Germline CDR1 and CDR2: SGHAT and FQNNGV. The CDR3 has 16 residues. CDR3 amino acids: CASSSLLAGVGETQYF. Here the CDR3 DNA reads TGTGCCAGCAGCTCTCTTCTAGCGGGAGTCGGTGAGACCCAGTACTTC.

The rearrangement joins TRBV6-5 to TRBJ2-7; perhaps TRBD2 as D (7 bases). The CDR3 contains 14 residues. CDR1 is MNHEY, CDR2 SVGAGI, per germline. V was cut by 7 bases and J by 2 bases, with 15 bases left in between. CDR3 region: CASTSGGPPYEQYF. Written as DNA, the CDR3 is TGTGCCAGCACCTCCGGGGGGCCCCCCTACGAGCAGTACTTC.

This clonotype was recorded at least ten times. The chain couples TRBV5-6 to TRBJ1-5, with a weak D call TRBD1 (5 bases). Trimming took off 0 bases at V and 1 base at J, with 8 bases between the two ends. This CDR3 contains 15 residues. Germline CDR1 reads SGHDT; CDR2 reads YYEEEE. This CDR3 reads CASSLGGRSNQPQHF. In DNA, the CDR3 is TGTGCCAGCAGCTTGGGGGGCCGGAGCAATCAGCCCCAGCATTTT.

The CDR3 region has the DNA TGTGCCAGCTCTTTAGGACTAGCGGGAGGGCCGGATACGCAGTATTTT. Translation gives CASSLGLAGGPDTQYF. This chain uses TRBV7-3 with TRBJ2-3; 15 nucleotides align to TRBD2. The J segment lost 6 bases and the V segment lost 8 bases, leaving 9 bases of the junction unmatched. The germline gives CDR1 SGHTA, CDR2 FQGTGA. This CDR3 spans 16 amino acids. The variable domain in full, with the rest retrieved from reference TRBV7-3 and TRBJ2-3, is GAGVSQTPSNKVTEKGKYVELRCDPISGHTALYWYRQSLGQGPEFLIYFQGTGAADDSGLPNDRFFAVRPEGSVSTLKIQRTERGDSAVYLCASSLGLAGGPDTQYFGPGTRLTVL.

The CDR3 spells CASSSIRGALDEQYF. CDR3 sequence (DNA): TGTGCCAGCAGTTCGATCCGGGGGGCACTGGACGAGCAGTACTTC. The genes are TRBV12-3 or TRBV12-4 and TRBJ2-7, with D maybe TRBD2 (7 bases). V was clipped by 4 bases and J by 5 bases, with 18 bases between them. The CDR3 extends over 15 amino acids.

This clonotype was observed at least ten times. V is TRBV13 and J is TRBJ2-7; TRBD1 or TRBD2 may be the D gene (5 bases each). The CDR3 has 15 amino acids. The germline gives CDR1 PRHDT, CDR2 FYEKMQ (reference sequence). V lost 5 bases and J 3 bases, leaving 17 bases between the germline ends. The CDR3 protein is CASSPQSGSDYEQYF. CDR3 DNA sequence: TGTGCCAGCAGCCCCCAGTCAGGGAGCGACTACGAGCAGTACTTC.

This clonotype was picked up a small number of times. The rearrangement joins TRBV24-1 to TRBJ2-6, with TRBD1 matching 7 bases. V trimming: 4 bases; J trimming: 4 bases; junction bases outside the gene matches: 6. The CDR3 has 16 residues. In germline, CDR1 is KGHDR, CDR2 SFDVKD. The CDR3 loop is CATSDATGPGANVLTF. CDR3 sequence (DNA): TGTGCCACCAGTGACGCGACAGGGCCCGGGGCCAACGTCCTGACTTTC.

This clonotype occurred a few times. The CDR3 region has the DNA TGTGCCAGCAGCTCTGGAATGGGGGCGGAGGAGCAGTACTTC. Translated, it gives CASSSGMGAEEQYF. The chain uses TRBV7-6 and TRBJ2-7, with D possibly TRBD1 on 6 matching bases. The germline V and J ends were trimmed by 4 bases and 7 bases, with 17 bases remaining between them. The CDR3 consists of 14 residues. The germline V gene encodes CDR1 SGHVS and CDR2 FNYEAQ.